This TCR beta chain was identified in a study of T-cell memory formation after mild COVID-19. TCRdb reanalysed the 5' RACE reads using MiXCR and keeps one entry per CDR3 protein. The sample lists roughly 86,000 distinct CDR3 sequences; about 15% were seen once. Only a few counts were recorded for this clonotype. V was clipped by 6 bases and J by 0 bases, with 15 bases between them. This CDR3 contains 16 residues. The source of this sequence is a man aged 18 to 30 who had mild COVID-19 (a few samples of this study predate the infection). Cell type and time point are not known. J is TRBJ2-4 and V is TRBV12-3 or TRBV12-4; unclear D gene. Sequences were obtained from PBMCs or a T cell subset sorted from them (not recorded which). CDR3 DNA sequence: TGTGCCAGCAGAGGGCAGTACCAGATAGCCAAAAACATTCAGTACTTC. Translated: CASRGQYQIAKNIQYF.